Following are 30 T cell receptor beta chains from one sample sequenced in a study of vaccination effects on CD4 cells after COVID-19. These receptors' targets are unknown. Profiling relied on immunoSEQ multiplex PCR, and the TCRdb table lists in-frame clones only, not all of them. The sample contains tens of thousands of clones, 70% to 85% of which appear only once. The ViraFEST assay expanded antigen-specific CD4+ T cells with viral peptide pools before sequencing. A 10-day culture period preceded the isolation of CD4+ T cells. Having tested negative for nucleocapsid antibodies, the vaccine recipients showed no prior SARS-CoV-2 infection. The sequencing here drew on CD4+ T cells from PBMCs cultured with HCoV-NL63 spike peptides, taken before COVID-19 vaccination. The source of these receptors is a human donor who received a COVID-19 vaccine.

The V gene is TRBV10-3, the J gene TRBJ1-5, with D maybe TRBD1 (6 bases). Germline V gene data show CDR1 as ENHRY and CDR2 as SYGVKD. The CDR3 consists of 14 residues. Between the trimmed V and J ends, which lost 6 bases and 4 bases, there was a span of 13 bases. The CDR3 DNA reads as TGTGCCATCAGCCCCAGAGGGGGGAATCAGCCCCAGCATTTT. This translates into CAISPRGGNQPQHF.

The chain joins TRBV2 to TRBJ1-4; unclear D gene. CDR3 length: 13 residues. Trimming left V 8 bases short and J 3 bases short, with 10 bases between. Germline CDR1 is SNHLY and CDR2 is FYNNEI. The CDR3 DNA is TGTGCCAGCGTCCGGGAACCTAATGAAAAACTGTTTTTT. This encodes CASVREPNEKLFF.

This chain joins TRBV7-2 and TRBJ2-4; D might be TRBD1 (5 bases). Trimming took 5 bases from V and 13 from J, leaving 18 bases between them. CDR1 SGHTA and CDR2 FQGNSA come from the germline V gene. The CDR3 is made up of 13 amino acids. The CDR3 sequence is CASSPLDIRLQYF. For the CDR3, the DNA is TGTGCCAGCAGCCCCCTGGACATTAGGCTCCAGTACTTC.

CDR3 DNA sequence: TGTGCCAGTAGTAGGGACATGTTCGCGAACACCGGGGAGCTGTTTTTT. Protein: CASSRDMFANTGELFF. The chain couples TRBV19 to TRBJ2-2; D is perhaps TRBD1 (6 bases). Per the germline V gene, CDR1 is LNHDA and CDR2 is SQIVND (reference sequence). The CDR3 is made up of 16 amino acids. V lost 4 bases and J lost 0, with 12 bases in between.

DNA of the CDR3: TGTGCCAGTAGCCTCTCAAGGGAGACTGAAGCTTTCTTT. Translating it yields CASSLSRETEAFF. The chain is built from TRBV19 and TRBJ1-1, with no clear D. Between the trimmed V and J ends, which lost 6 bases and 5 bases, there was a span of 13 bases. The V gene's germline CDR1 is LNHDA and CDR2 SQIVND (reference sequence). This CDR3 contains 13 residues.

This clone was seen just once. V gene TRBV2 combines with J gene TRBJ2-4; a weak D match, TRBD1 (5 bases). Trimming pared 5 bases from V and 1 base from J, leaving 12 bases between. Germline CDR1 SNHLY, CDR2 FYNNEI. The CDR3 sequence is 15 residues long. As DNA, the CDR3 is TGTGCCAGCAGTCGACAGCTGATGGCCAAAAACATTCAGTACTTC. Its translation: CASSRQLMAKNIQYF.

The chain links TRBV6-2 or TRBV6-3 to TRBJ1-5; D not resolved. Trimming left V 5 bases short and J 4 bases short, with 12 bases between. The CDR3 contains 14 residues. Germline-derived CDR1 and CDR2 are MNHEY and SVGEGT. The CDR3 DNA reads TGTGCCAGCAGTCCATACTTAGAAAATCAGCCCCAGCATTTT. This codes for CASSPYLENQPQHF.

The chain combines TRBV5-1 with TRBJ1-1; 10 positions agree with TRBD1. The germline gives CDR1 SGHRS, CDR2 YFSETQ. V lost 0 bases and J lost 5; bases outside the gene matches: 1. This CDR3 has 14 residues. The CDR3 DNA is TGCGCCAGCAGCTTGGGACAGGGGGCGACTGAAGCTTTCTTT. Protein: CASSLGQGATEAFF.

The chain joins TRBV27 to TRBJ2-5; D assignment may be TRBD1 or TRBD2 (6 bases each). With 10 bases removed from V and 5 bases from J, the gap between germline ends came to 11 bases. The CDR3 is 11 amino acids. CDR1 and CDR2 (germline): MNHEY, SMNVEV (reference sequence). The CDR3 sequence is CATRRGETQYF. The CDR3 bases are TGTGCCACCAGGAGGGGGGAGACCCAGTACTTC.

This chain links TRBV7-3 with TRBJ2-1; weak D call: TRBD2 (6 bases). Germline values: CDR1 SGHTA, CDR2 FQGTGA. V was clipped by 2 bases and J by 4 bases, with 15 bases between them. This CDR3 is 16 amino acids long. This chain's CDR3 is CASSLLGGTRYNEQFF. CDR3 in DNA: TGTGCCAGCAGCTTATTGGGCGGGACCCGTTACAATGAGCAGTTCTTC. The whole variable domain, filled in from reference TRBV7-3 and TRBJ2-1, reads GAGVSQTPSNKVTEKGKYVELRCDPISGHTALYWYRQSLGQGPEFLIYFQGTGAADDSGLPNDRFFAVRPEGSVSTLKIQRTERGDSAVYLCASSLLGGTRYNEQFFGPGTRLTVL.

This chain links TRBV2 with TRBJ1-5; perhaps TRBD1 as D (6 bases). This CDR3 is 15 amino acids long. Germline V lookup: CDR1 SNHLY, CDR2 FYNNEI. Trimming left V 8 bases short and J 7 bases short, with 21 bases between. CDR3 residues: CASSWGQGTGQPQHF. The CDR3 region has the DNA TGTGCCAGCTCGTGGGGGCAGGGGACTGGCCAGCCCCAGCATTTT. The full variable domain, its missing parts supplied by reference TRBV2 and TRBJ1-5, is EPEVTQTPSHQVTQMGQEVILRCVPISNHLYFYWYRQILGQKVEFLVSFYNNEISEKSEIFDDQFSVERPDGSNFTLKIRSTKLEDSAMYFCASSWGQGTGQPQHFGDGTRLSIL.

V and J are TRBV6-4 and TRBJ1-1; maybe TRBD1 (5 bases). The CDR3 runs to 15 residues. V lost 4 bases to trimming and J lost 5 bases, with 17 bases between them. The germline CDR1 and CDR2 sequences are MRHNA and SNTAGT. This CDR3 reads CASSGGQGLGTEAFF. CDR3 nucleotides: TGTGCCAGCAGTGGGGGTCAGGGTCTTGGAACTGAAGCTTTCTTT.

The rearrangement joins TRBV4-1 to TRBJ2-3; 8 nucleotides align to TRBD2. The junction had 1 base not matched to a gene; V was cut back by 5 bases and J by 6 bases. There are 12 residues in the CDR3. Per germline, CDR1 MGHRA and CDR2 YSYEKL. CDR3 in DNA: TGCGCCAGCAGCTGGACTAGCGATACGCAGTATTTT. It is translated as CASSWTSDTQYF.

The rearrangement links TRBV25-1 to TRBJ2-3, with D possibly matching TRBD2 (7 bases). The germline CDR1 and CDR2 sequences are MGHDK and SYGVNS. The CDR3 covers 15 residues. V shed 2 bases and J shed 6 bases, with 15 bases lying between them. The CDR3 is CASSEPAGAGDTQYF. The CDR3 nucleotides read TGTGCCAGCAGTGAACCCGCGGGGGCCGGGGATACGCAGTATTTT.

This chain joins TRBV2 and TRBJ1-1; 8 bases are shared with TRBD1. The trim removed 7 bases at V and 5 bases at J, leaving 6 bases unmatched. Germline-derived CDR1 and CDR2 are SNHLY and FYNNEI. The CDR3 extends over 13 amino acids. CDR3 in amino acids: CASKDREGTEAFF. The CDR3 nucleotides read TGTGCCAGCAAGGACAGGGAGGGGACTGAAGCTTTCTTT. The entire variable domain, with the rest obtained from reference TRBV2 and TRBJ1-1, is as follows: EPEVTQTPSHQVTQMGQEVILRCVPISNHLYFYWYRQILGQKVEFLVSFYNNEISEKSEIFDDQFSVERPDGSNFTLKIRSTKLEDSAMYFCASKDREGTEAFFGQGTRLTVV.

This chain joins TRBV6-5 and TRBJ1-1, with D perhaps matching TRBD1 (6 bases). Germline V gives CDR1 MNHEY, CDR2 SVGAGI. The CDR3 has 15 residues. Trimming left V 6 bases short and J 1 base short, with 15 bases between. The CDR3 sequence: CASRRDTQANTEAFF. The CDR3 region has the DNA TGTGCCAGCAGAAGGGACACTCAAGCGAACACTGAAGCTTTCTTT.

Written as DNA, the CDR3 is TGTGCCACCAGTGACCTCAACGGGGAGTACTATGGCTACACCTTC. Encoded protein: CATSDLNGEYYGYTF. The chain employs TRBV24-1 and TRBJ1-2, with no clear D. The CDR3 runs to 15 residues. The V and J ends lost 4 bases and 3 bases respectively, with 14 bases between them. CDR1 is KGHDR and CDR2 is SFDVKD in the germline V gene.

The V and J genes are TRBV2 and TRBJ2-2; perhaps TRBD2 as D (5 bases). CDR3 size: 17 residues. V lost 1 base to trimming and J lost 6 bases, with 18 bases between them. Per the germline V gene, CDR1 is SNHLY and CDR2 is FYNNEI. As DNA, the CDR3 is TGTGCCAGCAGTGAAGTTTGGGAGCCAAAACCCGCCGGGGAGCTGTTTTTT. This gives the protein CASSEVWEPKPAGELFF.

This rearrangement joins TRBV5-1 to TRBJ1-2; tentatively, D is TRBD1 (5 bases). The length of the CDR3 is 14 residues. The germline gives CDR1 SGHRS, CDR2 YFSETQ. V lost 1 base to trimming and J lost 5 bases, with 12 bases between them. DNA for the CDR3: TGCGCCAGCAGCTTGTCCCGGGACCCATATGGCTACACCTTC. It is translated as CASSLSRDPYGYTF.

Only a few counts were recorded for this clone. The gene calls are TRBV7-3 and TRBJ2-3, with 8 bases that match TRBD2. Germline CDR1 reads SGHTA; CDR2 reads FQGTGA. The CDR3 is 14 residues long. V lost 4 bases to trimming and J lost 2 bases; unmatched junction nucleotides: 2. The CDR3 coding sequence is TGTGCCAGCAGCTCCGGGGGGGACACAGATACGCAGTATTTT. Encoded protein: CASSSGGDTDTQYF.

This clone is a singleton in its sample. The V and J genes are TRBV15 and TRBJ2-7, with TRBD2 identical over 8 bases. CDR3 length: 15 amino acids. Germline CDR1 LNHNV, CDR2 YYDKDF (reference sequence). The ends lost 1 base at V and 2 bases at J; junction bases unmatched: 4. As DNA, the CDR3 is TGTGCCACCAGCAGAGGTCCGGGAGGGACCTACGAGCAGTACGTC. Encoded protein: CATSRGPGGTYEQYV.

V usage is TRBV24-1 and J usage is TRBJ2-3; D is possibly TRBD1 or TRBD2 (6 bases each). The CDR3 extends over 14 amino acids. Trimming shortened V by 3 bases and J by 5 bases, and 11 bases separated the two germline ends. CDR1 is KGHDR and CDR2 is SFDVKD in the germline V gene. This CDR3 reads CATSDGGRGDTQYF. In DNA form, the CDR3 reads TGTGCCACCAGTGATGGGGGGCGCGGAGATACGCAGTATTTT.

This clone was detected only once. The chain employs TRBV28 and TRBJ2-5; the D gene could be TRBD1 or TRBD2 (7 bases each). This CDR3 contains 14 residues. The ends were cut back, 6 bases at V and 1 base at J, with 12 bases in the middle. The germline gives CDR1 MDHEN, CDR2 SYDVKM. The CDR3 nucleotides read TGTGCCAGCAGGGGGGGGACAGCCCAAGAGACCCAGTACTTC. The encoded protein is CASRGGTAQETQYF.

This clone was recorded only once. V usage is TRBV7-9 and J usage is TRBJ1-3; 7 bases align to TRBD1. Trimming at V came to 5 bases and at J to 0 bases, leaving 4 bases not matched to a gene. The CDR3 covers 15 residues. The germline V gene encodes CDR1 SEHNR and CDR2 FQNEAQ (reference sequence). CDR3 amino acids: CASSMTGFSGNTIYF. Written as DNA, the CDR3 is TGTGCCAGCAGCATGACAGGGTTCTCTGGAAACACCATATATTTT.

This clone has a handful of counts. The chain combines TRBV27 with TRBJ2-3; 7 nucleotides match TRBD1. This CDR3 region has 16 residues. J gave up 0 bases and V 1 base, and 4 bases lay outside the gene matches. Germline V gives CDR1 MNHEY, CDR2 SMNVEV (reference sequence). This chain's CDR3 is CASSLWGRGSTDTQYF. Here the CDR3 DNA reads TGTGCCAGCAGTTTATGGGGCAGGGGGAGCACAGATACGCAGTATTTT.

This rearrangement joins TRBV3-1 (or the pseudogene TRBV3-2) to TRBJ1-1; possible D gene TRBD1, 5 bases. Germline CDR1 LGHDT, CDR2 YNNKEL (reference sequence). The CDR3 covers 15 residues. V lost 0 bases and J 8 bases, leaving 16 bases between the germline ends. The CDR3 coding sequence is TGTGCCAGCAGCCAAGATTTCGAGGCAGGGAGGGAAGCTTTCTTT. As protein: CASSQDFEAGREAFF.

This CDR3 is CASSEEYTSTDTQYF. CDR3 in DNA: TGTGCCAGCAGTGAGGAGTACACTAGCACAGATACGCAGTATTTT. The rearrangement joins TRBV6-4 to TRBJ2-3; D unclear. Germline-derived CDR1 and CDR2 are MRHNA and SNTAGT. The CDR3 sequence is 15 residues long. V was trimmed by 3 bases and J by 0 bases, leaving 10 bases between them.

This chain links TRBV7-3 with TRBJ2-2; no reliable D call. Germline values: CDR1 SGHTA, CDR2 FQGTGA. Trimming stripped 0 bases from V and 5 bases from J, with 4 bases between. The CDR3 is 13 amino acids. The CDR3: CASSLTGTGELFF. The CDR3 coding sequence is TGTGCCAGCAGCTTAACGGGAACCGGGGAGCTGTTTTTT.

The chain couples TRBV5-8 to TRBJ1-1, with D hard to call. The germline V and J ends were trimmed by 0 bases and 5 bases, with 8 bases remaining between them. Germline CDR1 reads SGHTS; CDR2 reads YDEGEE. The length of the CDR3 is 13 residues. This CDR3 reads CASSLEIVTEAFF. The DNA for the CDR3 is TGTGCCAGCAGCTTGGAAATCGTAACTGAAGCTTTCTTT.

The gene calls are TRBV7-9 and TRBJ2-2, with D possibly TRBD1 on 6 matching bases. The germline V gene has CDR1 SEHNR and CDR2 FQNEAQ (reference sequence). The CDR3 covers 17 residues. Trimming removed 2 bases from V and 1 base from J, with 14 bases in between. The CDR3: CASSLLFRGQNTGELFF. The CDR3 DNA reads TGTGCCAGCAGCTTATTATTCAGGGGACAGAACACCGGGGAGCTGTTTTTT.